The 8 T cell receptor beta chains listed next were all sequenced from one sample in a study of cytomegalovirus exposure and HLA in healthy donors. The protocol was immunoSEQ multiplex PCR, while the TCRdb copy is restricted to in-frame clones and leaves out a portion. In the table there are around 130,000 clones, about 88% of which are singletons. Input material: PBMCs. The receptors derive from a young man in good health and CMV-seronegative.

The chain has TRBV4-3 and TRBJ2-1, with TRBD2 matching 8 bases. Germline V CDR1 and CDR2: LGHNA, YSLEER. The V segment lost 0 bases and the J segment 7 bases; nucleotides outside the gene matches: 14. The CDR3 consists of 18 residues. Written as DNA, the CDR3 is TGCGCCAGCAGCCAAGACCCCCCCTCAGCGGGAGTAGGTAATGAGCAGTTCTTC. As protein: CASSQDPPSAGVGNEQFF.

The V and J genes are TRBV7-8 and TRBJ2-2, with a possible D match to TRBD1 (6 bases). Trimming cost V 2 bases and J 7 bases, with 26 bases left between them. Germline CDR1 reads SGHVS; CDR2 reads FQNEAQ. The CDR3 runs to 19 residues. CDR3 protein: CASSLMGQISALASGELFF. The CDR3 DNA follows: TGTGCCAGCAGCTTAATGGGACAAATAAGTGCGCTTGCCAGCGGGGAGCTGTTTTTT.

Only one count was recorded for this clone. CDR3 region: CASSLGTGGPVIAKNIQYF. CDR3 DNA: TGTGCCAGCAGCTTAGGAACCGGAGGGCCTGTGATTGCCAAAAACATTCAGTACTTC. The chain uses TRBV11-2 and TRBJ2-4; weak D call: TRBD2 (6 bases). The CDR3 runs 19 residues. The germline gives CDR1 SGHAT, CDR2 FQNNGV. The germline V and J ends were trimmed by 1 base and 1 base, with 20 bases remaining between them.

The sample holds a few counts of this clone. The V gene is TRBV30, the J gene TRBJ2-7, with 8 bases that match TRBD1. CDR3 length: 13 residues. V trimming: 3 bases; J trimming: 6 bases; junction bases outside the gene matches: 7. CDR1 and CDR2 (germline): GTSNPN, SVGIG (reference sequence). CDR3: CAWRPAGGAEQYF. In DNA form, the CDR3 reads TGTGCCTGGAGACCGGCAGGGGGCGCCGAGCAGTACTTC.

This clone showed up just once. The chain combines TRBV30 with TRBJ2-7; 10 bases match TRBD1. V shed 3 bases, J shed 2 bases, and the junction held 7 bases outside the gene matches. This CDR3 region has 15 residues. The germline V gene has CDR1 GTSNPN and CDR2 SVGIG (reference sequence). CDR3 in DNA: TGTGCCTGGAGGGGAGGGGGACAGGGGCCCTACGAGCAGTACTTC. Translating gives CAWRGGGQGPYEQYF.

This sequence joins TRBV18 and TRBJ2-2; D is uncertain. This CDR3 is 16 amino acids long. The germline V gene has CDR1 KGHSH and CDR2 LQKENI. Between the trimmed V and J ends, which lost 3 bases and 4 bases, there was a span of 15 bases. The CDR3: CASSPGLTSSTGELFF. The CDR3 nucleotides are TGTGCCAGCTCACCTGGGCTCACTTCGAGCACCGGGGAGCTGTTTTTT.

V is TRBV30 and J is TRBJ1-1, with D possibly TRBD1 on 6 matching bases. Trimming took off 4 bases at V and 14 bases at J, with 20 bases between the two ends. The germline CDR1 and CDR2 sequences are GTSNPN and SVGIG (reference sequence). The CDR3 runs 12 residues. CDR3 nucleotides: TGTGCCTGGACAGGAACAGGGACCTCTTCCTTCTTT. Translating gives CAWTGTGTSSFF.

The chain carries TRBV30 and TRBJ1-2, with 7 bases matching TRBD1. The germline V gene has CDR1 GTSNPN and CDR2 SVGIG (reference sequence). V lost 4 bases, J lost 6 bases, and 8 bases stayed unmatched. The CDR3 spans 13 residues. CDR3 sequence reads: CAWNDRAKDGYTF. The CDR3 coding sequence is TGTGCCTGGAATGACAGGGCGAAAGATGGCTACACCTTC. Full variable domain (rest looked up from reference TRBV30 and TRBJ1-2): SQTIHQWPATLVQPVGSPLSLECTVEGTSNPNLYWYRQAAGRGLQLLFYSVGIGQISSEVPQNLSASRPQDRQFILSSKKLLLSDSGFYLCAWNDRAKDGYTFGSGTRLTVV.